Sequencing of this TCR beta chain was carried out in a study of T cell repertoires in cytomegalovirus infection. With regard to this clonotype: What it binds is unknown.

TCRdb analysed the reads with MiXCR anew, one entry per CDR3 protein. Altogether about 150,000 distinct CDR3 sequences are present, about 31% being singletons, with the ten largest covering roughly half. CDR3 size: 12 residues. The ends were cut back, 3 bases at V and 5 bases at J, with 6 bases in the middle. The sample here was CD8+ T cells from cultured PBMCs, taken from culture after CMV antigen stimulation. The receptor was derived from a human donor in good health (CMV status not recorded). Some clones in this sample may be carry-over from other donors' samples. The V and J genes are TRBV12-3 or TRBV12-4 and TRBJ2-3; D gene uncertain. DNA of the CDR3: TGTGCCAGCAGTTTCCGAAAAGATACGCAGTATTTT. It yields the protein CASSFRKDTQYF.